This TCR beta chain was identified in a study of immune heterogeneity within non-small cell lung tumors. Study-wide points: Each patient largely had their own distinct set of high-frequency T-cell receptor beta clonotypes.

In a multiplex PCR, 32 V and 13 J primers amplified TCR beta CDR3. TCRdb re-called the multiplex PCR reads through MiXCR, storing one row per CDR3 protein. The sample yields some 6,000 distinct CDR3 sequences, roughly 18% seen once. The template consisted of bulk tumor genomic DNA, with about 600 ng used per sample. Several far-apart biopsies were taken per primary tumor during surgery. Those enrolled were patients newly diagnosed with untreated non-small cell lung cancer and undergoing curative surgery. The donors had newly diagnosed non-small cell lung cancer and underwent surgery intended to cure it. In its sample, this clonotype is medium-sized. Its target is unknown. There are 15 residues in the CDR3. Trimming cost V 5 bases and J 5 bases; bases outside gene matches: 8. From germline, CDR1 is SGHVS and CDR2 FQNEAQ.

The receptor comes from a middle-aged man with non-small cell lung cancer. This chain links TRBV7-8 with TRBJ1-4, with TRBD1 matching over 7 bases. Sequenced sample: lung tumor tissue. Here the CDR3 reads CASSLHRGWNEKLFF. In nucleotides, the CDR3 is TGTGCCAGCAGCCTGCACAGGGGCTGGAATGAAAAACTGTTTTTT.